By sample fraction, the clone carrying this T cell receptor beta chain is medium-sized. The V and J ends lost 0 bases and 6 bases, in that order; junction bases with no gene match: 5. Germline values: CDR1 LGHNA, CDR2 YNFKEQ. This CDR3 is 16 amino acids long. The source of the sample is a study of PD-L1 blockade in urothelial cancer. The overall study: Men with urothelial cancer arising in the bladder made up about 90% of the roughly 29 patients. Blood samples had a median of 141,255 T cells, roughly 83,000 unique TCRs, and clonality 0.08 to 0.09. Samples of blood were analyzed 3 weeks (second dose) and 6 weeks after treatment start.

The table came from immunoSEQ multiplex PCR; TCRdb's copy has only in-frame clones and leaves some out. Among over 15,000 clones listed, over 75% were seen once. Time point meaning: pretreatment peripheral blood. Pretreatment and on-treatment samples were taken, numbering 1 to 8 per patient. The gene calls are TRBV4-2 and TRBJ2-1; 10 nucleotides agree with TRBD2. This clonotype was obtained from a man aged 65-85 years with urothelial cancer. Sequencing used PBMCs, obtained around atezolizumab (anti-PD-L1) treatment. This CDR3 is CASSQDTAGGPNEQFF. The DNA of the CDR3 is TGTGCCAGCAGCCAAGATACAGCGGGGGGGCCCAATGAGCAGTTCTTC.